This entry lists 29 T cell receptor beta chains sequenced from one sample in a study of CD8+CD57+ T cells in acquired aplastic anemia. Genomic DNA constituted the template upon which TCR beta VDJ and CDR3 profiling was performed. In TCRdb, the reads were re-called with MiXCR into one record per CDR3 protein. The table has about 170,000 distinct CDR3 sequences, about 60% seen once. Sequencing was performed on sorted CD4+, CD8+, or CD8+CD57+ T cells (not recorded which) from PBMCs. These receptors came from a human donor in good health.

The genes are TRBV7-2 and TRBJ2-3; TRBD2 agrees at 9 bases. Germline V gene sequence: CDR1 SGHTA, CDR2 FQGNSA. Trimming cost V 2 bases and J 0 bases; bases outside gene matches: 6. The length of the CDR3 is 17 residues. CDR3 nucleotides: TGTGCCAGCAGCTTAATTCCCAGCGGGGGGAGCACAGATACGCAGTATTTT. The encoded protein is CASSLIPSGGSTDTQYF. The whole variable domain, remainder taken from reference TRBV7-2 and TRBJ2-3, is GAGVSQSPSNKVTEKGKDVELRCDPISGHTALYWYRQSLGQGLEFLIYFQGNSAPDKSGLPSDRFSAERTGGSVSTLTIQRTQQEDSAVYLCASSLIPSGGSTDTQYFGPGTRLTVL.

The J gene is TRBJ2-1, the V gene TRBV29-1; TRBD2 matches at 11 bases. There are 14 residues in the CDR3. V shed 3 bases and J 4 bases; nucleotides not matched to a gene: 2. Per germline, CDR1 SQVTM and CDR2 ANQGSEA. This chain's CDR3 is CSVERTSGYNEQFF. In nucleotides, the CDR3 is TGCAGCGTTGAGCGGACTAGCGGGTACAATGAGCAGTTCTTC.

This clonotype showed up just once. The V gene is TRBV7-9, the J gene TRBJ2-3; 8 bases fit TRBD2. J lost 2 bases, V lost 5 bases, and 6 bases had no gene match. CDR1 and CDR2 from the germline V gene are SEHNR and FQNEAQ (reference sequence). The length of the CDR3 is 15 residues. CDR3 region: CASSPSGGNTDTQYF. CDR3 DNA sequence: TGTGCCAGCAGCCCCAGCGGGGGAAACACAGATACGCAGTATTTT.

CDR3 in amino acids: CATSDPHRGPTGTNSPLHF. The CDR3 nucleotides are TGTGCCACCAGTGACCCCCATCGAGGTCCGACAGGAACCAATTCACCCCTCCACTTT. This chain uses TRBV24-1 with TRBJ1-6; perhaps TRBD1 as D (6 bases). Germline-derived CDR1 and CDR2 are KGHDR and SFDVKD. The germline V and J ends were trimmed by 4 bases and 7 bases, with 25 bases remaining between them. The CDR3 runs 19 residues.

V gene TRBV2 combines with J gene TRBJ2-5; weak D call: TRBD1 (6 bases). Trimming left V 7 bases short and J 4 bases short, with 13 bases between. Germline V gene sequence: CDR1 SNHLY, CDR2 FYNNEI. The CDR3 has 13 residues. In DNA form, the CDR3 reads TGTGCCAGCACACAGGGAAACGCAGAGACCCAGTACTTC. Translated, it gives CASTQGNAETQYF.

V gene TRBV25-1 combines with J gene TRBJ2-7; perhaps TRBD1 as D (5 bases). Trimming shortened V by 6 bases and J by 2 bases, and 14 bases separated the two germline ends. The CDR3 spans 14 residues. The V gene's germline CDR1 is MGHDK and CDR2 SYGVNS. CDR3 bases: TGTGCCAGCAGGCCGACAGCGCCAACCTACGAGCAGTACTTC. It yields the protein CASRPTAPTYEQYF.

The chain links TRBV19 to TRBJ1-5; 8 bases align to TRBD1. Trimming at V came to 6 bases and at J to 5 bases, leaving 6 bases not matched to a gene. Germline V gives CDR1 LNHDA, CDR2 SQIVND (reference sequence). The CDR3 consists of 14 residues. The CDR3 DNA reads TGTGCCAGTAGCGACAGGGGTCCCCATCAGCCCCAGCATTTT. Protein: CASSDRGPHQPQHF.

This chain joins TRBV6-1 and TRBJ2-7; no definite D call. The CDR3 extends over 11 amino acids. CDR1 and CDR2 from the germline V gene are MNHNS and SASEGT. Trimming removed 8 bases from V and 2 bases from J, with 7 bases in between. The CDR3 sequence is CASGRTYEQYF. The CDR3 DNA sequence: TGTGCCAGCGGACGTACCTACGAGCAGTACTTC.

On this clonotype itself: A clone one base away is much larger, so this may be a read error. The gene calls are TRBV6-1 and TRBJ1-1, with unresolved D. This CDR3 has 15 residues. V was shortened by 6 bases and J by 1 base, with 15 bases between the two germline ends. Germline V gene lookup returns CDR1 MNHNS and CDR2 SASEGT. CDR3 in DNA: TGTGCCAGCAGATCTCCTAACGGCGGGAACACTGAAGCTTTCTTT. This sequence encodes CASRSPNGGNTEAFF.

This clonotype has just one count. The rearrangement uses TRBV10-3 and TRBJ2-3, with D possibly TRBD1 on 6 matching bases. Between the trimmed V and J ends, which lost 4 bases and 0 bases, there was a span of 14 bases. Germline V gene lookup returns CDR1 ENHRY and CDR2 SYGVKD. This CDR3 region has 16 residues. The CDR3 is CAISGALGGSTDTQYF. The CDR3, as DNA: TGTGCCATCAGTGGTGCCCTAGGGGGAAGCACAGATACGCAGTATTTT.

The chain joins TRBV12-3 or TRBV12-4 to TRBJ1-6; D uncertain. V was trimmed by 4 bases and J by 6 bases, leaving 10 bases between them. This CDR3 spans 14 amino acids. CDR3 in amino acids: CASSSHRGNSPLHF. Here the CDR3 DNA reads TGTGCCAGCAGTTCCCATCGGGGTAATTCACCCCTCCACTTT.

The CDR3 here is CSAPYGRGNQPQHF. The CDR3 DNA follows: TGCAGTGCACCTTATGGGAGGGGCAATCAGCCCCAGCATTTT. V is TRBV20-1 and J is TRBJ1-5; no firm D call. V shed 6 bases and J shed 2 bases, with 14 bases lying between them. This CDR3 is 14 amino acids long. Germline CDR1 and CDR2: DFQATT and SNEGSKA (reference sequence).

Only one count was recorded for this clonotype. The chain carries TRBV15 and TRBJ2-5; the match to TRBD2 covers 7 bases. V dropped 2 bases and J dropped 4; count of bases not matched to a gene: 7. CDR1 LNHNV and CDR2 YYDKDF come from the germline V gene (reference sequence). The CDR3 consists of 15 residues. The CDR3: CATSRSTSRSETQYF. CDR3 coding DNA: TGTGCCACCAGCAGATCGACTAGCCGTTCAGAGACCCAGTACTTC.

The sample holds many counts of this clonotype. The chain has TRBV7-9 and TRBJ1-1; D uncertain. Germline V lookup: CDR1 SEHNR, CDR2 FQNEAQ (reference sequence). The CDR3 has 13 amino acids. V was clipped by 2 bases and J by 0 bases, with 4 bases between them. The CDR3 nucleotides are TGTGCCAGCAGCTTAAATGTGAACACTGAAGCTTTCTTT. Its translation is CASSLNVNTEAFF.

The chain uses TRBV7-6 and TRBJ2-2; D call uncertain. The CDR3 is 11 amino acids. CDR1 is SGHVS, CDR2 FNYEAQ, per germline. V gave up 3 bases and J gave up 7 bases, with 3 bases separating them. CDR3 in amino acids: CASSFHGELFF. CDR3 in DNA: TGTGCCAGCAGCTTCCACGGGGAGCTGTTTTTT.

The gene calls are TRBV7-2 and TRBJ2-5; the D gene is possibly TRBD1 (6 bases). Germline CDR1 and CDR2: SGHTA and FQGNSA. V lost 5 bases and J lost 9, with 16 bases in between. CDR3 size: 13 residues. For the CDR3, the DNA is TGTGCCAGCAGCGAAAACAGGGATAAGCCCCAGTACTTC. Translated: CASSENRDKPQYF.

Regarding this clonotype: An end of the junction does not agree with germline; a read error may underlie this. This rearrangement joins TRBV7-9 to TRBJ2-5, with D tentatively TRBD2 (6 bases). CDR1 and CDR2 from the germline V gene are SEHNR and FQNEAQ (reference sequence). CDR3 size: 13 residues. CDR3 protein: CANSDGTLETQYF. The CDR3 DNA is TGCGCCAACAGCGACGGGACTCTGGAGACCCAGTACTTC.

This clonotype was seen just once. V is TRBV5-1 and J is TRBJ2-3, with unresolved D. The CDR3 has 16 residues. V lost 2 bases and J 4 bases, leaving 17 bases between the germline ends. The germline V gene encodes CDR1 SGHRS and CDR2 YFSETQ. This CDR3 is CASSLGKGNSADTQYF. CDR3 coding DNA: TGCGCCAGCAGCTTAGGGAAGGGCAACTCCGCAGATACGCAGTATTTT.

V gene TRBV27 combines with J gene TRBJ1-5; D is uncertain. With 3 bases removed from V and 11 bases from J, the gap between germline ends came to 11 bases. Per the germline V gene, CDR1 is MNHEY and CDR2 is SMNVEV (reference sequence). This CDR3 region has 12 residues. In nucleotides, the CDR3 is TGTGCCAGCAGTTTCCCTGGCGAAGCCCAGCATTTT. This translates into CASSFPGEAQHF.

This clonotype was picked up a small number of times. The V gene is TRBV2, the J gene TRBJ1-2, with TRBD1 matching 12 bases. The ends lost 7 bases at V and 2 bases at J; junction bases unmatched: 11. Looked up from germline, CDR1 is SNHLY and CDR2 is FYNNEI. CDR3 length: 17 residues. Here the CDR3 DNA reads TGTGCCAGCAACACCGGGACAGGGGGCTTCCTGAACTATGGCTACACCTTC. This sequence encodes CASNTGTGGFLNYGYTF.

This chain links TRBV7-8 with TRBJ2-7, with a possible D match to TRBD1 (5 bases). V was cut by 6 bases and J by 2 bases, with 11 bases left in between. Germline CDR1 is SGHVS and CDR2 is FQNEAQ. The CDR3 totals 13 residues. For the CDR3, the DNA is TGTGCCAGCAGTCGCACAGGAACCTACGAGCAGTACTTC. It encodes CASSRTGTYEQYF. The full variable domain, rest sourced from reference TRBV7-8 and TRBJ2-7, is GAGVSQSPRYKVAKRGQDVALRCDPISGHVSLFWYQQALGQGPEFLTYFQNEAQLDKSGLPSDRFFAERPEGSVSTLKIQRTQQEDSAVYLCASSRTGTYEQYFGPGTRLTVT.

This rearrangement joins TRBV20-1 to TRBJ1-3, with D uncertain. The length of the CDR3 is 13 residues. Deletions cut 1 base from V and 2 bases from J, with 6 bases between. Germline V gives CDR1 DFQATT, CDR2 SNEGSKA (reference sequence). The chain's CDR3 is CSARVVAGNTIYF. The CDR3 nucleotides are TGCAGTGCTAGAGTGGTTGCTGGAAACACCATATATTTT.

The J gene is TRBJ2-3, the V gene TRBV5-1; D is ambiguous. This CDR3 comprises 13 residues. Trimming left V 0 bases short and J 2 bases short, with 4 bases between. CDR1 is SGHRS, CDR2 YFSETQ, per germline. This CDR3 reads CASSLGHTDTQYF. Here the CDR3 DNA reads TGCGCCAGCAGCTTGGGACACACAGATACGCAGTATTTT.

The rearrangement uses TRBV19 and TRBJ1-6; TRBD1 aligns across 9 bases. The CDR3 has 15 residues. The germline gives CDR1 LNHDA, CDR2 SQIVND (reference sequence). After removal of 7 bases from V and 6 bases from J, the junction contained 7 bases not matched to a gene. The CDR3 coding sequence is TGTGCCAGTACCCCGACAGGGGGAGGTAATTCACCCCTCCACTTT. It codes for CASTPTGGGNSPLHF.

This chain connects TRBV19 to TRBJ1-6; TRBD1 might be the D (5 bases). This CDR3 comprises 16 residues. Trimming took 3 bases from V and 13 from J, leaving 22 bases between them. Germline V lookup: CDR1 LNHDA, CDR2 SQIVND (reference sequence). The CDR3 region is CASSMGDRVVGVPLHF. Here the CDR3 DNA reads TGTGCCAGTAGTATGGGAGACAGAGTGGTTGGGGTCCCCCTCCACTTT.

The chain carries TRBV7-9 and TRBJ1-3, with a possible D match to TRBD1 (6 bases). Trimming removed 5 bases from V and 2 bases from J, with 13 bases in between. The CDR3 has 15 amino acids. Germline CDR1 and CDR2: SEHNR and FQNEAQ (reference sequence). CDR3 DNA: TGTGCCAGCAGCACAGGGTATCAGGCTGGAAACACCATATATTTT. This translates into CASSTGYQAGNTIYF.

This clonotype was seen a single time. This chain uses TRBV7-2 with TRBJ1-1; D gene unclear. Germline V gene data show CDR1 as SGHTA and CDR2 as FQGNSA. The CDR3 has 13 residues. V was trimmed by 4 bases and J by 4 bases, leaving 10 bases between them. The CDR3 DNA sequence: TGTGCCAGCAGCTCCCGACGGGCCACTGAAGCTTTCTTT. Its protein is CASSSRRATEAFF.

This sequence joins TRBV5-5 and TRBJ2-3; D is unresolved. CDR3 length: 15 residues. In germline, CDR1 is SGHKS, CDR2 YYEKEE (reference sequence). V was cut by 4 bases and J by 3 bases, with 15 bases left in between. The CDR3 sequence is CASSPTLSVTDTQYF. In DNA form, the CDR3 reads TGTGCCAGCAGCCCTACCCTCTCAGTTACAGATACGCAGTATTTT.

The chain employs TRBV7-2 and TRBJ2-7; TRBD1 is a possible D gene (6 bases). Trimming took off 5 bases at V and 5 bases at J, with 13 bases between the two ends. Germline CDR1 SGHTA, CDR2 FQGNSA. The CDR3 consists of 13 residues. CDR3 DNA: TGTGCCAGCAGCCGCGACAGGTCCGACGAGCAGTACTTC. Protein sequence: CASSRDRSDEQYF.